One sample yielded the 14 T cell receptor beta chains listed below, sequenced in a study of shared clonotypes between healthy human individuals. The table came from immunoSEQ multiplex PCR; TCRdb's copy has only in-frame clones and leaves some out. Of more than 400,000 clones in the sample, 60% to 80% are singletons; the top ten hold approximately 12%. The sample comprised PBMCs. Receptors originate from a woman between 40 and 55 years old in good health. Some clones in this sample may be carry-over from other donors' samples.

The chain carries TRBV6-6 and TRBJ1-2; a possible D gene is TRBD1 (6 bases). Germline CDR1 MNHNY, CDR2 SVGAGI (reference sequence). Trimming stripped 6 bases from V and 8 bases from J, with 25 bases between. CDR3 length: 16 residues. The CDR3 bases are TGTGCCAGCAGAGCACCCCGCGACAGGACCCCTGCCGGCTACACCTTC. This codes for CASRAPRDRTPAGYTF.

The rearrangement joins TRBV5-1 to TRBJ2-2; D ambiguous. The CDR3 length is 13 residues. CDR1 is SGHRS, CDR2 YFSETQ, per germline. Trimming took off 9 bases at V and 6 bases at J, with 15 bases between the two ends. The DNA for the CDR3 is TGCGCCACCGGTTGGATAATCCCCGGGGAGCTGTTTTTT. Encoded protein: CATGWIIPGELFF.

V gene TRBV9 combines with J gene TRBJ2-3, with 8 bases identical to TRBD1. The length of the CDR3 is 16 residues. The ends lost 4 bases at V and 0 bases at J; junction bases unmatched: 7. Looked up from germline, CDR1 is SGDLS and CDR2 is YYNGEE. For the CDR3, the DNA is TGTGCCAGCAGCTCGGACAGGGTTGTAAGCACAGATACGCAGTATTTT. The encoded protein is CASSSDRVVSTDTQYF.

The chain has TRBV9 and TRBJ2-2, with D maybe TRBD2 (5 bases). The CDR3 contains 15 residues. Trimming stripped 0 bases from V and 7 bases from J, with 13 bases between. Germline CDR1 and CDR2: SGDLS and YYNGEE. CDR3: CASSVVWESSGELFF. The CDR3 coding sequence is TGTGCCAGCAGCGTAGTTTGGGAGTCCAGCGGGGAGCTGTTTTTT.

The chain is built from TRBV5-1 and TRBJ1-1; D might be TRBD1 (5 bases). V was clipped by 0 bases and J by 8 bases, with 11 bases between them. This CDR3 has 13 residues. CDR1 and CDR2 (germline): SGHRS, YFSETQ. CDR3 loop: CASSLVGEGEAFF. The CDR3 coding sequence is TGCGCCAGCAGCTTGGTGGGGGAGGGGGAAGCTTTCTTT.

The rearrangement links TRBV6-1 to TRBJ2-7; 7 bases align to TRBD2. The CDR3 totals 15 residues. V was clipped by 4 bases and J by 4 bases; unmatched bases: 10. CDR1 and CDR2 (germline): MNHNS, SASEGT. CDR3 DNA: TGTGCCAGCAGTGGCCTGGGCGGGAGTAAATACGAGCAGTACTTC. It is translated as CASSGLGGSKYEQYF.

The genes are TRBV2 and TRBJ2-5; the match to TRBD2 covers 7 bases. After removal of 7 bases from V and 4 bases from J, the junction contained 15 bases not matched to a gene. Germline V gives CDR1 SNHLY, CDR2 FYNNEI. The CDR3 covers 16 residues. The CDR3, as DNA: TGTGCCAGCACCCCTGGGGCAGCCGGGGGGTCAGAGACCCAGTACTTC. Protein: CASTPGAAGGSETQYF.

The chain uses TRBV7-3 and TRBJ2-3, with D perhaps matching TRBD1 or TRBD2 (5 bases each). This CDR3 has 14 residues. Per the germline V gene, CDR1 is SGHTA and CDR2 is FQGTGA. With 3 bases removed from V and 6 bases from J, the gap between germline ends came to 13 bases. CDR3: CASSFGIAGDTQYF. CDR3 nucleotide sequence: TGTGCCAGCAGCTTCGGGATAGCAGGGGATACGCAGTATTTT.

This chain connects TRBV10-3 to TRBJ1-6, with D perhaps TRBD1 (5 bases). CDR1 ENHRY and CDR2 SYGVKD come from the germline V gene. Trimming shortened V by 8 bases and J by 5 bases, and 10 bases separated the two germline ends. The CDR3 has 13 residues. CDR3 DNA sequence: TGTGCCATCGGTGGACACGATAATTCACCCCTCCACTTT. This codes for CAIGGHDNSPLHF.

The CDR3 region has the DNA TGTGCCAGCAGCTCGGACAGACTGAATAGCAATCAGCCCCAGCATTTT. It translates to CASSSDRLNSNQPQHF. The chain joins TRBV12-1 to TRBJ1-5; the table gives TRBD1 as D, unverified against the DNA. TRBV12-1 is a pseudogene locus. There are 16 residues in the CDR3.

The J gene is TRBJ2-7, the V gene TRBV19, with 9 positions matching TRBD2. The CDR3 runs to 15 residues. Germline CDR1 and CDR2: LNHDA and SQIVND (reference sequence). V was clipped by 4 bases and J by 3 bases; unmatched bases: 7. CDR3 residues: CASSTSGTEDYEQYF. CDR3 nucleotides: TGTGCCAGTAGTACTAGCGGGACGGAAGACTACGAGCAGTACTTC.

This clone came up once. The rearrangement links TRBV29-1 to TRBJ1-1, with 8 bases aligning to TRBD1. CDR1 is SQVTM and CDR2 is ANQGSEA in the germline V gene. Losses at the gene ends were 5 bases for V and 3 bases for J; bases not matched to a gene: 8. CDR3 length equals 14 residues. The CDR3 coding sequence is TGCAGCGTTCCCCAGGGGGCGACGGACACTGAAGCTTTCTTT. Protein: CSVPQGATDTEAFF.

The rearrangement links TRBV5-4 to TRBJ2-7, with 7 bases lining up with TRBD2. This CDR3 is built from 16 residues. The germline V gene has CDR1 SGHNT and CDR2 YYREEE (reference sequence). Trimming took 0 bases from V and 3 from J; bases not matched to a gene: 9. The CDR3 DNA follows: TGTGCCAGCAGCTTGGCCAAAGCTAGCGGAGTCTACGAGCAGTACTTC. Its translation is CASSLAKASGVYEQYF.

CDR3 in amino acids: CASSPGSGAPYEQYF. The CDR3 bases are TGTGCCAGCTCACCGGGGTCCGGGGCCCCCTACGAGCAGTACTTC. V is TRBV18 and J is TRBJ2-7, with D perhaps matching TRBD1 or TRBD2 (5 bases each). With 3 bases removed from V and 2 bases from J, the gap between germline ends came to 14 bases. In germline, CDR1 is KGHSH, CDR2 LQKENI. The CDR3 contains 15 residues.